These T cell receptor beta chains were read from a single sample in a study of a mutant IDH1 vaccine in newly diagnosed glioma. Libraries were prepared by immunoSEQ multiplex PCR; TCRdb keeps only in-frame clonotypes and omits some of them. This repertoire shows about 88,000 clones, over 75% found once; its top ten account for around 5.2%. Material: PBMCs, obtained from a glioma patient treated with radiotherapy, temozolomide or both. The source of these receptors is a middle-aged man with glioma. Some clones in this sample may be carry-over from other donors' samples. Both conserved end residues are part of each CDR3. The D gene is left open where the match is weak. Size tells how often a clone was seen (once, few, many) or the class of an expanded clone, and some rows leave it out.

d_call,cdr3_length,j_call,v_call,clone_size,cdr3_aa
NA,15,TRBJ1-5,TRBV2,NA,CASTGGRTDEPPQHF
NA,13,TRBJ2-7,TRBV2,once,CASTSIPNHEQYF
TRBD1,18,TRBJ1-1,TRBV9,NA,CASSVRGTGRLLNTEAFF
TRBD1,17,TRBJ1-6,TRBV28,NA,CASSPIDRADDNSPLHF
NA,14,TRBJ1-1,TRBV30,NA,CAWNRGGGNTEAFF
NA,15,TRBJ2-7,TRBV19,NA,CASSPWAGSSYEQYF
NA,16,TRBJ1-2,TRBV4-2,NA,CASSQESGSKTYGYTF
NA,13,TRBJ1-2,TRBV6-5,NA,CASSYSERYGYTF
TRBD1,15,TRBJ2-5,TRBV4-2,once,CASSPRTGLEETQYF
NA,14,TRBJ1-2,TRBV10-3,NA,CAISDGGRGYGYTF
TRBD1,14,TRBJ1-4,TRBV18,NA,CASSLGQLGEKLFF
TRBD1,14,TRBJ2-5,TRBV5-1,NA,CASSFQGATETQYF
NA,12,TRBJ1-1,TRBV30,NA,CAWRPGAKKAFF
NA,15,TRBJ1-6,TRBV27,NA,CASKAGSAYNSPLHF
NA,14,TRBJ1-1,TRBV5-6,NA,CASSLNFPNTEAFF
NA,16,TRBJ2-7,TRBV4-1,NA,CASSQAVWSAADEQYF
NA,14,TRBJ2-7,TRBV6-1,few,CASSEVKGSYEQYF
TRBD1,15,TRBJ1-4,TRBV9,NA,CASSPQQGSNEKLFF
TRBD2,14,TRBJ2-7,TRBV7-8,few,CASSLSRGSNEQYF
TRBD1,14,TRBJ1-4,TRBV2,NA,CASGAQGAEEKLFF
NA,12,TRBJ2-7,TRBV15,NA,CATSRDSGEQYF
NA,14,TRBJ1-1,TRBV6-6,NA,CASNRQFLNTEAFF
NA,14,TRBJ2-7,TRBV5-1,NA,CASSLQTDSYEQYF
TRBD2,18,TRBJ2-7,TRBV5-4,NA,CASSLAPKTSSSSYEQYF
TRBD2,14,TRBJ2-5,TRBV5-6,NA,CASSLVSGGETQYF
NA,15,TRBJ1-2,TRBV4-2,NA,CASSQSAGADYGYTF
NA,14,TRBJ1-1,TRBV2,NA,CASSGRALNTEAFF
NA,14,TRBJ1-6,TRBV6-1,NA,CASSWDGGNSPLHF
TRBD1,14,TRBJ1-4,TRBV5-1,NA,CASSDGTANEKLFF
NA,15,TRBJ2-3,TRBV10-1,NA,CASSPQGPGTDTQYF
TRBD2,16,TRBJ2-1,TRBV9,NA,CASSVEGGGVYNEQFF
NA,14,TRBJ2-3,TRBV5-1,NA,CASSLNLAGDTQYF